This section outlines one T cell receptor beta chain sequence together with its context. This clone was detected only once. Its recognized antigen is unknown. Base quality data are lacking; no much larger clone is found one base away. Including cysteine and phenylalanine, the CDR3 has 18 amino acids. Just the 54-base CDR3 DNA is kept, in frame starting at base 1. Via the germline V gene, CDR1 is MGHRA and CDR2 YSYEKL. V loses 1 base, J loses 4 bases, and the germline ends lie 20 bases apart. The treatment or condition label corresponds to: some 19 received Ad26.COV2.S at low or high dose, single or two shots; 5 received placebo; per-sample allocation not given. For vaccine and placebo recipients, the sequenced repertoires came from samples collected on day 63 after the first injection. Cohort 1b enrolled around 23 adults aged 18-55 years at a single site in Boston, USA, between 29 July and 7 August 2020. Ad26.COV2.S was a replication-incompetent adenovirus type 26 vector that expressed a prefusion-stabilized SARS-CoV-2 spike protein derived from the original Wuhan strain.

The data originate from a study of Ad26.COV2.S vaccination and SARS-CoV-2 variants (dated by TCRdb to the early 2020s). Describing the broader study: Donors in the vaccine arm were drawn from COV1001, a phase I-IIa trial of Ad26.COV2.S in healthy adults that was multicentre, randomized, double-blind and placebo-controlled. Trial participants were randomized into five groups of five, in which low-dose or high-dose Ad26.COV2.S was given once or twice, or placebo was given on both occasions. The TCR-sequenced set comprised approximately 30 samples: 19 Ad26.COV2.S vaccine recipients, 5 placebo recipients and 8 SARS-CoV-2 convalescent individuals. The specificity and breadth of SARS-CoV-2-reactive T cell receptors after Ad26.COV2.S vaccination were assessed by TCRbeta repertoire sequencing. Ad26.COV2.S was given intramuscularly at 5x10^10 or 1x10^11 viral particles, as a single shot or as two shots 56 days apart. Investigators did not know the trial group allocation while performing experiments and assessing outcomes.

Summary of the overall study and its limitations: Ad26.COV2.S recipients had higher spike-specific TCR breadth than placebo recipients (P = 0.0014). Substantial breadth of spike-specific CD8+ and CD4+ T cell responses was reported after vaccination. The study was not powered for comparison of responses between vaccine doses or regimens. Vaccine and placebo recipients had comparable non-spike TCR breadth, which fits with the vaccine containing only spike. According to the authors, total T cell responses may have been underestimated by the TCR breadth and depth analyses.

TCRbeta CDR3 regions were sequenced with the immunoSEQ Assay. After extraction, genomic DNA underwent amplification by bias-controlled multiplex PCR, followed by high-throughput sequencing. In the authors' own workflow: To quantify the absolute abundance of every unique TCRbeta CDR3 region, sequences were collapsed and filtered. T cell fraction was estimated by normalizing TCRbeta template counts to usable DNA, which was measured by amplifying reference genes present in all nucleated cells. Repertoire TCRs were annotated as SARS-CoV-2-specific when V gene, CDR3 amino acid sequence and J gene were exactly matched to a known reactive TCR set. The reference SARS-CoV-2 TCR set came from MIRA and was filtered for enrichment in COVID-19-positive ImmuneCODE repertoires, removing public or cross-reactive TCRs. Using the MIRA antigens, annotated TCRs were further analysed by specific ORF or by position within an ORF. Breadth was defined as annotated unique rearrangements over total unique productive rearrangements; depth was the summed frequency of those rearrangements. Two-sided Wilcoxon rank-sum tests were used to compare TCR breadth between groups. This is the immuneACCESS table as TCRdb keeps it, with only in-frame sequences that have V and J called. A part of the clones is gone; compared with another copy, unresolved V genes explain less than half, and the rest is unexplained. V and J calls and clone size come straight from that table; D and trimming were deduced from the DNA. This sample holds about 280,000 clones; around 87% were observed only once. The biggest ten clones account for approximately 3.4% of the sample.

This clonotype was obtained from a person aged 18-60 years who received the Ad26.COV2.S COVID-19 vaccine or a placebo. This chain is built from TRBV4-1 and TRBJ1-3, with the D segment identity uncertain. The specimen comprised peripheral blood, sampled in a trial of Ad26.COV2.S vaccine versus placebo. The CDR3 is CASSQARTSSGVGNTIYF. In nucleotides, the sequence is TGCGCCAGCAGCCAAGCCAGAACTTCAAGTGGAGTGGGAAACACCATATATTTT.